This T cell receptor beta chain is from a study of T cells of healthy individuals. The CDR3 extends over 13 amino acids. V was trimmed by 6 bases and J by 3 bases, leaving 11 bases between them. Germline V gene lookup returns CDR1 MNHNY and CDR2 SVGAGI (reference sequence). This clonotype was recorded at least ten times. TCRdb itself ran the 5' RACE reads through MiXCR, one entry per CDR3 protein. The table includes 100,000 or so distinct CDR3 sequences, approximately 16% detected once. The origin of this receptor is a human donor in good health. The chain links TRBV6-6 to TRBJ2-5; D not resolved. The chain's CDR3 is CASSDSNEETQYF. In DNA form, the CDR3 reads TGTGCCAGCAGCGACTCGAACGAAGAGACCCAGTACTTC.